This T cell receptor beta chain was sequenced for a study of T cell responses to AZD1222 COVID-19 vaccine. Points from the study as a whole: After the peak T cell response, and only then, were repertoires sampled. Baseline serology detected seropositivity in only 5 to 7 AZD1222 recipients.

Details on this clone: Its cognate antigen is unknown.

Only in-frame clones appear in the TCRdb table, and some are missing; sequencing was by immunoSEQ multiplex PCR. The sample includes around 180,000 clones, 80% to 90% of them seen just once. The V and J ends lost 5 bases and 7 bases respectively, with 18 bases between them. The germline V gene has CDR1 SEHNR and CDR2 FQNEAQ (reference sequence). This CDR3 spans 15 amino acids. The chain carries TRBV7-9 and TRBJ1-5; possibly TRBD1 for D (5 bases). The clonotype comes from an adult in good health. The sample here was peripheral blood, taken on day 0 of AZD1222 vaccination. The CDR3 DNA reads as TGTGCCAGCAGCGAAGGACGGGACGAAGGACAGCCCCAGCATTTT. As protein: CASSEGRDEGQPQHF.